This T cell receptor beta chain was recovered during a study of blood T cell repertoires in COVID-19. Germline CDR1 reads SGHNT; CDR2 reads YENEEA. The CDR3 has 14 residues. Between the trimmed V and J ends, which lost 0 bases and 8 bases, there was a span of 11 bases. Here immunoSEQ multiplex PCR was the method, and the copy in TCRdb shows in-frame clones only, minus some. The sample lists some 270,000 clones; approximately 85% were seen once. The clonotype comes from a woman aged 25 to 39 who had recovered from COVID-19. The chain joins TRBV11-3 to TRBJ2-1; no definite D call. The sample was PBMCs or T cells enriched from blood (not recorded which). The CDR3 is CASSLDPSNYEQFF. As DNA, the CDR3 is TGTGCCAGCAGCTTAGATCCGAGTAACTATGAGCAGTTCTTC.